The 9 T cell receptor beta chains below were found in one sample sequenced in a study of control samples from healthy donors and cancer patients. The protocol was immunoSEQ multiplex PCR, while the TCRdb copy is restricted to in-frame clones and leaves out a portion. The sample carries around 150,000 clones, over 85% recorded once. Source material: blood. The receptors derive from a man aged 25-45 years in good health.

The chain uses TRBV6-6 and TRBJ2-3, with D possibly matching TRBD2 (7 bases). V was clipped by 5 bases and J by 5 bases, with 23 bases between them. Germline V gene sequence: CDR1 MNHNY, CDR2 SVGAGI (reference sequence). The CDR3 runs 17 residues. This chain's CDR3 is CASSPLPSGGHGDTQYF. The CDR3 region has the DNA TGTGCCAGCAGTCCCCTACCTTCCGGGGGGCACGGAGATACGCAGTATTTT.

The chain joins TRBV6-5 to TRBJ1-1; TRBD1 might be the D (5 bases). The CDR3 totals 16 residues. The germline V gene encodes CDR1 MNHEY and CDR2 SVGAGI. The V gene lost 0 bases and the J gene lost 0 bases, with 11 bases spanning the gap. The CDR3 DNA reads TGTGCCAGCAGTTACTCGGTTACAGGACTGAACACTGAAGCTTTCTTT. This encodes CASSYSVTGLNTEAFF.

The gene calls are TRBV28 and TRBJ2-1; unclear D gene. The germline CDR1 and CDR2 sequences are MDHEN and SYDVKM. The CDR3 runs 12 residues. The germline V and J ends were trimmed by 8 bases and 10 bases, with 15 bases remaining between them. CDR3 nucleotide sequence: TGTGCCAGCGCCCGTTCCGGATACGAGCAGTTCTTC. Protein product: CASARSGYEQFF. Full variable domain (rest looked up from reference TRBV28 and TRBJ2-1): DVKVTQSSRYLVKRTGEKVFLECVQDMDHENMFWYRQDPGLGLRLIYFSYDVKMKEKGDIPEGYSVSREKKERFSLILESASTNQTSMYLCASARSGYEQFFGPGTRLTVL.

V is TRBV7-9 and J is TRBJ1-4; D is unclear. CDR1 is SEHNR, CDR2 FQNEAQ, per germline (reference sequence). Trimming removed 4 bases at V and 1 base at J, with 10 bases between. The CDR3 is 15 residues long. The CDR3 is CASSSARGTNEKLFF. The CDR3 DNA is TGTGCCAGCAGCTCGGCCCGCGGAACTAATGAAAAACTGTTTTTT.

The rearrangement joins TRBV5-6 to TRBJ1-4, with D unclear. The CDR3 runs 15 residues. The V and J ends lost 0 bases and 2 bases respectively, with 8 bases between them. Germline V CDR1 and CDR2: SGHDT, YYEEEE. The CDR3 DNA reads TGTGCCAGCAGCTTGGAGAGGCGGACTAATGAAAAACTGTTTTTT. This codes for CASSLERRTNEKLFF. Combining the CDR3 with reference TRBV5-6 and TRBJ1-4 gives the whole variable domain DAGVTQSPTHLIKTRGQQVTLRCSPKSGHDTVSWYQQALGQGPQFIFQYYEEEERQRGNFPDRFSGHQFPNYSSELNVNALLLGDSALYLCASSLERRTNEKLFFGSGTQLSVL.

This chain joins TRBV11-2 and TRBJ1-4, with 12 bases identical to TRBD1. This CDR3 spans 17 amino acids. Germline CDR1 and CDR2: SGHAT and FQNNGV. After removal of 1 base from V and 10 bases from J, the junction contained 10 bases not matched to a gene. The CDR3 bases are TGTGCCAGCAGCTTAGGCCGCTTCCGGGACAGGGGGCCAAAACTGTTTTTT. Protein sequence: CASSLGRFRDRGPKLFF.

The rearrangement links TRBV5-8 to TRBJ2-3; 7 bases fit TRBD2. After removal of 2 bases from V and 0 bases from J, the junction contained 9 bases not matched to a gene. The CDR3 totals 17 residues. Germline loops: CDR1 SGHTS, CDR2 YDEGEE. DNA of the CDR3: TGTGCCAGCAGCTTAACTCTACTAGCGCTTAGCACAGATACGCAGTATTTT. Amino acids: CASSLTLLALSTDTQYF.

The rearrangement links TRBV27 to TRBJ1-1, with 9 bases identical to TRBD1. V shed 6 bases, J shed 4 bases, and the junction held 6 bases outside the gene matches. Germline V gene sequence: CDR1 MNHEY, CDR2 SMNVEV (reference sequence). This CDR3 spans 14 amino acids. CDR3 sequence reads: CASRGGDRATEAFF. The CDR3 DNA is TGTGCCAGCAGGGGGGGGGACAGGGCCACTGAAGCTTTCTTT.

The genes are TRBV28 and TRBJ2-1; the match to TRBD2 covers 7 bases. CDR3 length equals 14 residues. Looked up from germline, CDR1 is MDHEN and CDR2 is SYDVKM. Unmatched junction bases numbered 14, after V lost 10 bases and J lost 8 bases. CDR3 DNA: TGTGCCATAACCTCGGGAGGATCCCGGGATGAGCAGTTCTTC. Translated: CAITSGGSRDEQFF.